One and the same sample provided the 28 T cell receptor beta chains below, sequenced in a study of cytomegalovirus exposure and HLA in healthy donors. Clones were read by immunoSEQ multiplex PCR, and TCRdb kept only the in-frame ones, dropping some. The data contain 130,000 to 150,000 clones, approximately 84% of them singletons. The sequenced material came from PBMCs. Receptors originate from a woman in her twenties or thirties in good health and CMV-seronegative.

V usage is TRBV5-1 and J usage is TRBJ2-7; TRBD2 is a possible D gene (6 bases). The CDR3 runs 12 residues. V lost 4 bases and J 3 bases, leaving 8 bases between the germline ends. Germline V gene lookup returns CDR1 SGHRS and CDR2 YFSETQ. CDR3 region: CASSRGSYEQYF. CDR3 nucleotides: TGCGCCAGCAGCCGGGGGAGCTACGAGCAGTACTTC.

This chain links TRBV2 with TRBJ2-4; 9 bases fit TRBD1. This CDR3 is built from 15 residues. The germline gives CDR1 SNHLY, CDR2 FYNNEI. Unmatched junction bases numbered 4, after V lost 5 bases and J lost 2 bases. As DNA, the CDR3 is TGTGCCAGCAGTAAGGGACAGGGAACCAAAAACATTCAGTACTTC. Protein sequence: CASSKGQGTKNIQYF.

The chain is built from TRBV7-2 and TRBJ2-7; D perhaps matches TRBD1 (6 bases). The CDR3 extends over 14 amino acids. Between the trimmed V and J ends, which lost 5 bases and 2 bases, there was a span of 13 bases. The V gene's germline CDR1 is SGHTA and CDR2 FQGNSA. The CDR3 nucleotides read TGTGCCAGCAGCCGGGACATAAAAACCTACGAGCAGTACTTC. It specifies CASSRDIKTYEQYF.

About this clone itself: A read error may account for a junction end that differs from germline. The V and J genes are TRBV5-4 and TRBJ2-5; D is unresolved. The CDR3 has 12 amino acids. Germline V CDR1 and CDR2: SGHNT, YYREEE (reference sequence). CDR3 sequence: CASSAPQESQYF. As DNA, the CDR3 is TGTGCCAGCAGCGCCCCCCAAGAGAGCCAGTACTTC.

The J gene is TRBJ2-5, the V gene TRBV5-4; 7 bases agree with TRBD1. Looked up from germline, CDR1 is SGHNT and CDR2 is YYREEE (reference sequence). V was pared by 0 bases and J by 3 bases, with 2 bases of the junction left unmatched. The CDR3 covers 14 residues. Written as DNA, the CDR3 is TGTGCCAGCAGCTTGGGTGGGACAGAAGAGACCCAGTACTTC. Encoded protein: CASSLGGTEETQYF.

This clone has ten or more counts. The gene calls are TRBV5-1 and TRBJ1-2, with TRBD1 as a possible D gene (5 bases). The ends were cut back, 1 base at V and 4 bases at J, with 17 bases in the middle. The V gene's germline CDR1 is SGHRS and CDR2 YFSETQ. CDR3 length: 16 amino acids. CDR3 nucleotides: TGCGCCAGCAGCTTGCGGGACTCACCTCTGGGCTATGGCTACACCTTC. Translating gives CASSLRDSPLGYGYTF.

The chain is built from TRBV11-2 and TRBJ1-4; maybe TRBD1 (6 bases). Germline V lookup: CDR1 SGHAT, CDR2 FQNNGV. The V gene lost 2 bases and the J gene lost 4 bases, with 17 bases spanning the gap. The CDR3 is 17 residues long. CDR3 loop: CASSLWVGGAGNEKLFF. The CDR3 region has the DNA TGTGCCAGCAGCTTATGGGTGGGGGGGGCTGGTAATGAAAAACTGTTTTTT.

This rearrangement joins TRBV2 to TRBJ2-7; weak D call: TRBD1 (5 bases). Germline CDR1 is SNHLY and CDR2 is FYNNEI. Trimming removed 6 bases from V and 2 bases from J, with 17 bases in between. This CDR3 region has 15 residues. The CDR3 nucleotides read TGTGCCAGCAGACAATCAGGGTTTGGCCCCTACGAGCAGTACTTC. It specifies CASRQSGFGPYEQYF.

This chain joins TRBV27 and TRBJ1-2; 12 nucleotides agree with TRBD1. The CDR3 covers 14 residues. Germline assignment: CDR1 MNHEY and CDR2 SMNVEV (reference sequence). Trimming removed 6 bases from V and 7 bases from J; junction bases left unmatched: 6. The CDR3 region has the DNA TGTGCCAGCAGACAACCGGGACAGGGGGCTGGCTACACCTTC. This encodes CASRQPGQGAGYTF.

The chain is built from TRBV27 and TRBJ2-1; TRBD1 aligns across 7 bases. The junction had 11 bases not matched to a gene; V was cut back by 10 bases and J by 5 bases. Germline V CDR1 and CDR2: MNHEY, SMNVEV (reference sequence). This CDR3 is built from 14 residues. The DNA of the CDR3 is TGTGCCACCAGACGCGGACAGGCCCACAATGAGCAGTTCTTC. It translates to CATRRGQAHNEQFF.

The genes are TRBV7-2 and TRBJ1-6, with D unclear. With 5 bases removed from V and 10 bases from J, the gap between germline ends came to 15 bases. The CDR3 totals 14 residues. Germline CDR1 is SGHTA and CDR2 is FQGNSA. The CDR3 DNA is TGTGCCAGCAGCCTAGGCGGGGTAGGGTCACCCCTCCACTTT. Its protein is CASSLGGVGSPLHF.

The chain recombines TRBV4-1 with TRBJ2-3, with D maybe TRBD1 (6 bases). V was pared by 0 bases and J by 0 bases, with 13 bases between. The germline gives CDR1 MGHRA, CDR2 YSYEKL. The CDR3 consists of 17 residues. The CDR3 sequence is CASSQDRQGRSTDTQYF. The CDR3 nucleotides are TGCGCCAGCAGCCAAGATCGCCAGGGGCGGAGCACAGATACGCAGTATTTT.

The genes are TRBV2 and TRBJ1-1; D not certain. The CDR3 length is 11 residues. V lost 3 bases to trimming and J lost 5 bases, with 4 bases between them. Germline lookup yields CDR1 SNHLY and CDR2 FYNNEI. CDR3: CASSDMTEAFF. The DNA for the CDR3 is TGTGCCAGCAGTGATATGACTGAAGCTTTCTTT.

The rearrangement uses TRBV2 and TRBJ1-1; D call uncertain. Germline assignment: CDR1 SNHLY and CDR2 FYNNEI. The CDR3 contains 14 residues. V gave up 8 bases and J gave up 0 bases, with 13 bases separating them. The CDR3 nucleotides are TGTGCCAGCTCACCCAGGTTCATGAACACTGAAGCTTTCTTT. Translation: CASSPRFMNTEAFF.

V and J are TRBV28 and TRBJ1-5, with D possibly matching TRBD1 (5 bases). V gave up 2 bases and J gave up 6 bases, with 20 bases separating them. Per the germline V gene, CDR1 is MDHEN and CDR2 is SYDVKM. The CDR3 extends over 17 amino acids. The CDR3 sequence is CASSLGTPTWEGQPQHF. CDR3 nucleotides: TGTGCCAGCAGTTTAGGGACGCCTACATGGGAGGGTCAGCCCCAGCATTTT.

The DNA of the CDR3 is TGTGCCAGCAGCTGGGGCAGGGTGTTAAATCAGCCCCAGCATTTT. This sequence encodes CASSWGRVLNQPQHF. The chain has TRBV5-8 and TRBJ1-5; TRBD1 is a possible D gene (5 bases). The CDR3 has 15 amino acids. Trimming shortened V by 3 bases and J by 4 bases, and 14 bases separated the two germline ends. The V gene's germline CDR1 is SGHTS and CDR2 YDEGEE.

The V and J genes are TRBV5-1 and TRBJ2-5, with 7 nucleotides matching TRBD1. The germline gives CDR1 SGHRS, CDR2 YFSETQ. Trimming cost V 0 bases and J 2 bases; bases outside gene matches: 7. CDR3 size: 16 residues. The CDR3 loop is CASSLDLGTEQETQYF. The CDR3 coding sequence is TGCGCCAGCAGCTTGGACCTTGGGACAGAGCAAGAGACCCAGTACTTC.

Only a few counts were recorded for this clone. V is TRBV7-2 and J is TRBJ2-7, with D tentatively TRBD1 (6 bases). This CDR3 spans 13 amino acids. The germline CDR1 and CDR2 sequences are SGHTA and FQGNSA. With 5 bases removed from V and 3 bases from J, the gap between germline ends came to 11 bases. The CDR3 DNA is TGTGCCAGCAGCCGACAACAGGGCTACGAGCAGTACTTC. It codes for CASSRQQGYEQYF.

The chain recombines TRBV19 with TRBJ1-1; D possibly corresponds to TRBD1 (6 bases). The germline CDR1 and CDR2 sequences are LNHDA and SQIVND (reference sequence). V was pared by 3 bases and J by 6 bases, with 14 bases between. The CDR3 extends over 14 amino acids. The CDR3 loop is CASSIQPDSPEAFF. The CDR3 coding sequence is TGTGCCAGTAGTATTCAACCGGACAGCCCTGAAGCTTTCTTT.

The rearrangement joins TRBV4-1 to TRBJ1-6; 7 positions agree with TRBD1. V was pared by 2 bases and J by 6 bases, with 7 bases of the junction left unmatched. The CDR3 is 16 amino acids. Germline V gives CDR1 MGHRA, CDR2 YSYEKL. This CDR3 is CASSQPQGVSNSPLHF. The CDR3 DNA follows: TGCGCCAGCAGCCAACCTCAGGGGGTGAGTAATTCACCCCTCCACTTT.

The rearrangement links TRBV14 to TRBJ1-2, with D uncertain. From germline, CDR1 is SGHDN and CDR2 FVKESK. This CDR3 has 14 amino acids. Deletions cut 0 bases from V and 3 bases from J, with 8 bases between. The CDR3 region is CASSQDSSYYGYTF. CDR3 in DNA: TGTGCCAGCAGCCAAGACAGTTCCTACTATGGCTACACCTTC. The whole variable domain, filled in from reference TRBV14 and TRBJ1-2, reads EAGVTQFPSHSVIEKGQTVTLRCDPISGHDNLYWYRRVMGKEIKFLLHFVKESKQDESGMPNNRFLAERTGGTYSTLKVQPAELEDSGVYFCASSQDSSYYGYTFGSGTRLTVV.

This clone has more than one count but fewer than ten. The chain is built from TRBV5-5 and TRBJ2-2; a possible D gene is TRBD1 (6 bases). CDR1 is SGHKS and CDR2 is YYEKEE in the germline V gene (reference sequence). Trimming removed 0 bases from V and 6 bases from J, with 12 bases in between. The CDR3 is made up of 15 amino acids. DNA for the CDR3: TGTGCCAGCAGCTTGGTGGGGGCGCCCGCCGGGGAGCTGTTTTTT. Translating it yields CASSLVGAPAGELFF.

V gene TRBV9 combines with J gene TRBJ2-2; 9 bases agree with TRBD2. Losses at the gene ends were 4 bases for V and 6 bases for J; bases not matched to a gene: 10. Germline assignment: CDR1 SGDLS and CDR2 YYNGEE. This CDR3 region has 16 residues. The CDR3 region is CASSPLGGGAPGELFF. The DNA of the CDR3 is TGTGCCAGCAGCCCCCTCGGCGGGGGGGCCCCCGGGGAGCTGTTTTTT.

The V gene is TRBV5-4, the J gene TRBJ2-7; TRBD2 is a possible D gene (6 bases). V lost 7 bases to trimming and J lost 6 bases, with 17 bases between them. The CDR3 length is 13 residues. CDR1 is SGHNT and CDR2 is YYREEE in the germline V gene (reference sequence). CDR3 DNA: TGTGCCAGCGCCCGGCCGGGGGATGGCGAGCAGTACTTC. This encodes CASARPGDGEQYF.

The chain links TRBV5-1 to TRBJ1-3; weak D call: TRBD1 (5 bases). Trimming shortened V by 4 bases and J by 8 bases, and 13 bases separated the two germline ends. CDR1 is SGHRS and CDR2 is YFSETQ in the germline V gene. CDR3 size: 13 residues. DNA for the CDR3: TGCGCCAGCAGCCGGGGGGGAGAAGACACCATATATTTT. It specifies CASSRGGEDTIYF.

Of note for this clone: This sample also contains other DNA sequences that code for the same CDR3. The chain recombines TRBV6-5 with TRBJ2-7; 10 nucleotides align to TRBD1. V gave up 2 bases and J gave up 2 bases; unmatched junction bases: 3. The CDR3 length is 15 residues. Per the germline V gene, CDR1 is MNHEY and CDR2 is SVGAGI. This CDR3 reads CASSYRDRGAYEQYF. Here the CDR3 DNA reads TGTGCCAGCAGTTACCGGGACAGGGGCGCCTACGAGCAGTACTTC.

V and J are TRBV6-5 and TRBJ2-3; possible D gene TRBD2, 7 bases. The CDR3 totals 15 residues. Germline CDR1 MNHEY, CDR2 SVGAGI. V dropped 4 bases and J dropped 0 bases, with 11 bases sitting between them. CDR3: CASSSGGPSTDTQYF. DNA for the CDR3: TGTGCCAGCAGTTCGGGGGGCCCAAGCACAGATACGCAGTATTTT.

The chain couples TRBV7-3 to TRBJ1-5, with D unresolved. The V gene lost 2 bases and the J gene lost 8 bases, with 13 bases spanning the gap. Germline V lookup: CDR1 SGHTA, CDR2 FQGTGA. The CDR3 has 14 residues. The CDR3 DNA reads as TGTGCCAGCAGCTTAGGGCGGGTGTGTGAGCCCCAGCATTTT. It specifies CASSLGRVCEPQHF.